This T cell receptor beta chain was profiled in a study of blood T cell repertoires in COVID-19. With 5 bases clipped from V and 7 bases from J, the junction kept 13 bases outside the gene matches. Germline loops: CDR1 SEHNR, CDR2 FQNEAQ (reference sequence). This CDR3 has 15 residues. Assay used: immunoSEQ multiplex PCR; TCRdb lists only in-frame clones, some missing. Of 190,000 or so clones in the sample, about 81% are singletons; the top ten hold approximately 9.2%. Researchers sorted participants into cohorts using their self-reported clinical history. The chain couples TRBV7-9 to TRBJ1-1, with 7 bases aligning to TRBD1. The receptor comes from a man in his forties or fifties who had recovered from COVID-19. The sequenced sample was PBMCs or T cells enriched from blood (not recorded which). In DNA, the CDR3 is TGTGCCAGCAGCATCCGGACAGGAGGACCTAGTGAAGCTTTCTTT. Protein product: CASSIRTGGPSEAFF.